Listed here is a single T cell receptor beta chain. Profiled with immunoSEQ multiplex PCR; TCRdb holds only in-frame clones, not every one. Here the sample spans some 86,000 clones, 94% being singletons. The data derive from a study of OX40 agonist ivuxolimab in advanced cancers. The overall study: Averaging about 60 years in age, with a range of roughly 23 to 85, the cohort was approximately 83% male. Past anti-PD-1, anti-PD-L1 or anti-CTLA-4 therapy was accepted, and 35% to 45% had received some.

At baseline, cycle 4 day 1, and cycle 7 day 1, blood was sampled. The material sequenced was CD4+ or CD8+ T cells sorted from blood, taken in a trial of the OX40 agonist ivuxolimab. The sequence derives from an adult with an advanced solid tumor such as melanoma, head and neck, liver or kidney cancer.

CDR3 coding DNA: TGTGCCAGCAGTTTATCAGGGACTAGTTCCTACAATGAGCAGTTCTTC. Protein sequence: CASSLSGTSSYNEQFF. The chain joins TRBV27 to TRBJ2-1, with 8 bases that match TRBD2. The CDR3 runs 16 residues. Per germline, CDR1 MNHEY and CDR2 SMNVEV (reference sequence). Trimming removed 0 bases from V and 1 base from J; junction bases left unmatched: 2.